This T cell receptor (beta chain) was sequenced in a study of blood T cell repertoires in COVID-19. Remarks on this clone: The same CDR3 also results from other DNA sequences found in this sample.

This CDR3 spans 13 amino acids. CDR1 is KGHSH and CDR2 is LQKENI in the germline V gene. Unmatched junction bases numbered 0, after V lost 3 bases and J lost 4 bases. Authors' analysis steps: Amplifying reference gene primers gave estimates of nucleated cell counts. Here immunoSEQ multiplex PCR was the method, and the copy in TCRdb shows in-frame clones only, minus some. From that table come the V and J calls and clone size; the DNA was used to work out D and trimming. The sample holds over 45,000 clones, more than 70% seen once. The rearrangement uses TRBV18 and TRBJ1-1; the match to TRBD1 covers 9 bases. The sequenced sample consisted of peripheral blood. This receptor was obtained from a woman older than 75 with acute or convalescent COVID-19. This CDR3 reads CASSPGQGTEAFF. The CDR3, as DNA: TGTGCCAGCTCACCGGGACAGGGCACTGAAGCTTTCTTT. The whole variable domain, remainder taken from reference TRBV18 and TRBJ1-1, is NAGVMQNPRHLVRRRGQEARLRCSPMKGHSHVYWYRQLPEEGLKFMVYLQKENIIDESGMPKERFSAEFPKEGPSILRIQQVVRGDSAAYFCASSPGQGTEAFFGQGTRLTVV.